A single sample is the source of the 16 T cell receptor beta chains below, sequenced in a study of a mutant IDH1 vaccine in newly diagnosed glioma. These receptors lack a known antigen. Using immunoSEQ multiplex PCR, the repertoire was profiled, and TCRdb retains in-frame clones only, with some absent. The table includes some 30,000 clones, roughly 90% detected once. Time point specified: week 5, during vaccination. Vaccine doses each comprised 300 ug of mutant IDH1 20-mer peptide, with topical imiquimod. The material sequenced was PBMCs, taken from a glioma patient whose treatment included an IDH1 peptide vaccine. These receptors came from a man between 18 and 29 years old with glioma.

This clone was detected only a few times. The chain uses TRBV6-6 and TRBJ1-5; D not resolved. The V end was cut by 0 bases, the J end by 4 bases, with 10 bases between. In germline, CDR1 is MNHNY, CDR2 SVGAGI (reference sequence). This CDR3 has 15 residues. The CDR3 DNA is TGTGCCAGCAGTTACTCGAGCCAGCCAAATCAGCCCCAGCATTTT. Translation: CASSYSSQPNQPQHF.

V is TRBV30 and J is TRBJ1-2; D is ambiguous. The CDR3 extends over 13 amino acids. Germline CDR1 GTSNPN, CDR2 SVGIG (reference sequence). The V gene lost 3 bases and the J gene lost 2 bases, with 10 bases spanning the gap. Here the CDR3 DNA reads TGTGCCTGGAGAATGATTGGGAACTATGGCTACACCTTC. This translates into CAWRMIGNYGYTF.

The CDR3: CASSFGRANTEAFF. The CDR3, as DNA: TGTGCCAGCAGTTTTGGCAGGGCGAACACTGAAGCTTTCTTT. This chain connects TRBV27 to TRBJ1-1; a possible D gene is TRBD1 (5 bases). CDR3 length: 14 amino acids. Trimming pared 3 bases from V and 1 base from J, leaving 9 bases between. The germline V gene encodes CDR1 MNHEY and CDR2 SMNVEV (reference sequence).

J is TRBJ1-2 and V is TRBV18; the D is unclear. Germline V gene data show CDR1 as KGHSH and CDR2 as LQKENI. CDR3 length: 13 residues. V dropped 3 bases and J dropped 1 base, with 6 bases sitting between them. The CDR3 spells CASSPQDNYGYTF. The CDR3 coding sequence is TGTGCCAGCTCACCGCAGGATAACTATGGCTACACCTTC.

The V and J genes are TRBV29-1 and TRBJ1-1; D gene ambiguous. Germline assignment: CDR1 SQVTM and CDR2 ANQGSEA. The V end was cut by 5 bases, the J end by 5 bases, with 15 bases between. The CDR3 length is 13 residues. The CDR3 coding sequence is TGCAGCGTTCTGCAGACCCGCGGGACTGAAGCTTTCTTT. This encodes CSVLQTRGTEAFF.

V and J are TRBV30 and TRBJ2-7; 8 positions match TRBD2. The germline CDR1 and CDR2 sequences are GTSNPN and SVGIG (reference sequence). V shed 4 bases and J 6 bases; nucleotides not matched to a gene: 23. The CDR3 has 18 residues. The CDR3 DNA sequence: TGTGCCTGGACGGGGGCAGGGGCCCCCGGGACTAGGTTGTGCGAGCAGTACTTC. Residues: CAWTGAGAPGTRLCEQYF.

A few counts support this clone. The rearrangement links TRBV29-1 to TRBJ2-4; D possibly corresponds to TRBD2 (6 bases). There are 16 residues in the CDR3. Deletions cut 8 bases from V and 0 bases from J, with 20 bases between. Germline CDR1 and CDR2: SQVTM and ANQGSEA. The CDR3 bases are TGCAGCATATCAAGGTATAGCGGACTAGCCAAAAACATTCAGTACTTC. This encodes CSISRYSGLAKNIQYF.

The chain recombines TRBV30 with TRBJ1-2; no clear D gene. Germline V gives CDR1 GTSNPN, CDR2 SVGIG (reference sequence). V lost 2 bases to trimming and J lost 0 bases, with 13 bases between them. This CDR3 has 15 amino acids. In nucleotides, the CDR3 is TGTGCCTGGAGTCCCCCTGCAGGCCCTAACTATGGCTACACCTTC. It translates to CAWSPPAGPNYGYTF.

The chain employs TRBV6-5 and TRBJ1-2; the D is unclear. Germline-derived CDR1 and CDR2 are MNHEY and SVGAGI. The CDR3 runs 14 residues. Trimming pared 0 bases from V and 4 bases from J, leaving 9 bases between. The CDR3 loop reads CASSYSTDGYGYTF. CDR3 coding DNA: TGTGCCAGCAGTTACTCGACGGACGGCTATGGCTACACCTTC.

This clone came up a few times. The CDR3 reads CASSHLGGIQPQHF. The CDR3 bases are TGTGCCAGTAGTCACTTGGGGGGCATCCAGCCCCAGCATTTT. The chain employs TRBV19 and TRBJ1-5; D possibly corresponds to TRBD1 (6 bases). Germline-derived CDR1 and CDR2 are LNHDA and SQIVND (reference sequence). This CDR3 spans 14 amino acids. Trimming removed 5 bases from V and 7 bases from J, with 15 bases in between.

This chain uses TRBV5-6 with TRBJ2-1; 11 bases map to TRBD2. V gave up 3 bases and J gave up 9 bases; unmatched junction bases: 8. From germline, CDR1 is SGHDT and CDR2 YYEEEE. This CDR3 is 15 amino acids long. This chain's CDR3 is CASSWSSGRAGEQFF. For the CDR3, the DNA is TGTGCCAGCAGCTGGAGTAGCGGGAGGGCCGGTGAGCAGTTCTTC. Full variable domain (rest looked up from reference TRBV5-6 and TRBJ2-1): DAGVTQSPTHLIKTRGQQVTLRCSPKSGHDTVSWYQQALGQGPQFIFQYYEEEERQRGNFPDRFSGHQFPNYSSELNVNALLLGDSALYLCASSWSSGRAGEQFFGPGTRLTVL.

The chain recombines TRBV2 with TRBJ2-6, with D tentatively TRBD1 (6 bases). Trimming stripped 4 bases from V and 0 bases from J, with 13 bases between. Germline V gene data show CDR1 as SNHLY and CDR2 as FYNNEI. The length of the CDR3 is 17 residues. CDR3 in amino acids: CASSVGTYSSGANVLTF. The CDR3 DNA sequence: TGTGCCAGCAGTGTCGGGACATACAGCTCTGGGGCCAACGTCCTGACTTTC.

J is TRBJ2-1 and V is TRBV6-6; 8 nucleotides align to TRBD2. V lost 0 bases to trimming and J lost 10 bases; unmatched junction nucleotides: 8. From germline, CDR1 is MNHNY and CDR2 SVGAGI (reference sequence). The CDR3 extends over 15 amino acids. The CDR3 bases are TGTGCCAGCAGTTACTCGACTAGCGTCCTCGTAGAGCAGTTCTTC. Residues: CASSYSTSVLVEQFF.

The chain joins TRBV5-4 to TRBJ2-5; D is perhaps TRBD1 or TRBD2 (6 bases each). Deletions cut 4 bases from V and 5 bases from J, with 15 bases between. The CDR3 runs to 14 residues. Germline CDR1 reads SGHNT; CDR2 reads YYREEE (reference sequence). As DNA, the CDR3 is TGTGCCAGCAGCGGGACGGGGGCGGTGGAGACCCAGTACTTC. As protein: CASSGTGAVETQYF.

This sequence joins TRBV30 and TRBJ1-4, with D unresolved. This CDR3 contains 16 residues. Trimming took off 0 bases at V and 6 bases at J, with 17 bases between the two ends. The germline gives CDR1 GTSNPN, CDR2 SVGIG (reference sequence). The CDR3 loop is CAWSVSPARLDEKLFF. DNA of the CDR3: TGTGCCTGGAGTGTAAGCCCCGCTCGGTTGGATGAAAAACTGTTTTTT.

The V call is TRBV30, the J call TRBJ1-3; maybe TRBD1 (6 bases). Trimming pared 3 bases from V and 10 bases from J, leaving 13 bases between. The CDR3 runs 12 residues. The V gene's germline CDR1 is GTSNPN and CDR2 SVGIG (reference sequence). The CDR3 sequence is CAWRDSPLTIYF. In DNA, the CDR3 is TGTGCCTGGAGGGACAGCCCGTTGACCATATATTTT.